These T cell receptor beta chains were read from a single sample in a study of shared T cell receptors in the human thymus. Method: immunoSEQ multiplex PCR; TCRdb's copy keeps in-frame clones and lacks some. Of 720,000 or so clones in the sample, roughly 88% are singletons; the top ten hold around 0.01%. The same specimen was also included in a second study, on human thymus T cells.

Sequencing was done on a sample of thymocytes. These receptors came from a girl under three years old with a congenital heart defect. The CDR3 runs from the conserved cysteine through the conserved F or W. A D gene is named only where the DNA matches it firmly. Clone size is shown for a subset of rows, as once, few, many or a class of expanded clone.

V gene: TRBV27; D gene: TRBD1; clone size: .; J gene: TRBJ2-1; CDR3 length: 16; CDR3 protein: CASSPQFQGARDEQFF; CDR3 DNA: TGTGCCAGCAGTCCCCAATTTCAGGGGGCGCGCGATGAGCAGTTCTTC
V gene: TRBV6-5; D gene: .; clone size: .; J gene: TRBJ2-7; CDR3 length: 16; CDR3 protein: CASSYRNGESSYEQYF; CDR3 DNA: TGTGCCAGCAGTTACCGAAACGGGGAATCCTCCTACGAGCAGTACTTC
V gene: TRBV6-5; D gene: TRBD1; clone size: once; J gene: TRBJ2-7; CDR3 length: 13; CDR3 protein: CASQTGGADEQYF; CDR3 DNA: TGTGCCAGCCAGACAGGGGGCGCCGACGAGCAGTACTTC
V gene: TRBV27; D gene: TRBD1; clone size: .; J gene: TRBJ2-7; CDR3 length: 15; CDR3 protein: CASSLFGDRAHEQYF; CDR3 DNA: TGTGCCAGCAGTTTATTCGGGGACAGGGCCCACGAGCAGTACTTC
V gene: TRBV7-2; D gene: .; clone size: .; J gene: TRBJ1-1; CDR3 length: 16; CDR3 protein: CASRKGPSGKNTEAFF; CDR3 DNA: TGTGCCAGCAGAAAAGGCCCGTCAGGAAAGAACACTGAAGCTTTCTTT
V gene: TRBV5-5; D gene: TRBD1; clone size: once; J gene: TRBJ1-5; CDR3 length: 14; CDR3 protein: CASSPGGGQQPQHF; CDR3 DNA: TGTGCCAGCAGCCCTGGAGGGGGCCAGCAGCCCCAGCATTTT
V gene: TRBV6-5; D gene: .; clone size: .; J gene: TRBJ2-5; CDR3 length: 14; CDR3 protein: CASIGLARQETQYF; CDR3 DNA: TGTGCCAGCATAGGACTGGCTCGACAAGAGACCCAGTACTTC
V gene: TRBV15; D gene: TRBD1; clone size: .; J gene: TRBJ1-2; CDR3 length: 16; CDR3 protein: CATSREGGDRGYGYTF; CDR3 DNA: TGTGCCACCAGCAGAGAGGGGGGGGACAGGGGCTATGGCTACACCTTC
V gene: TRBV29-1; D gene: .; clone size: .; J gene: TRBJ1-2; CDR3 length: 12; CDR3 protein: CSVEHRADGYTF; CDR3 DNA: TGCAGCGTTGAACACAGGGCCGATGGCTACACCTTC
V gene: TRBV6-5; D gene: .; clone size: .; J gene: TRBJ2-7; CDR3 length: 14; CDR3 protein: CASSYSAQVYEQYF; CDR3 DNA: TGTGCCAGCAGTTACTCAGCACAGGTCTACGAGCAGTACTTC
V gene: TRBV5-4; D gene: .; clone size: .; J gene: TRBJ1-3; CDR3 length: 13; CDR3 protein: CASSSGTGNTIYF; CDR3 DNA: TGTGCCAGCAGCTCCGGGACAGGAAACACCATATATTTT
V gene: TRBV5-6; D gene: .; clone size: .; J gene: TRBJ1-2; CDR3 length: 14; CDR3 protein: CASSLVLSAYGYTF; CDR3 DNA: TGTGCCAGCAGCTTGGTATTGTCAGCGTATGGCTACACCTTC
V gene: TRBV12-5; D gene: .; clone size: .; J gene: TRBJ2-7; CDR3 length: 13; CDR3 protein: CASGYLDSYEQYF; CDR3 DNA: TGTGCTAGTGGTTACCTGGACAGCTACGAGCAGTACTTC
V gene: TRBV4-1; D gene: TRBD1; clone size: .; J gene: TRBJ2-1; CDR3 length: 15; CDR3 protein: CASSQRGQTYNEQFF; CDR3 DNA: TGCGCCAGCAGCCAAAGGGGGCAGACCTACAATGAGCAGTTCTTC
V gene: TRBV27; D gene: .; clone size: .; J gene: TRBJ2-3; CDR3 length: 18; CDR3 protein: CASSTVEPFPLSTDTQYF; CDR3 DNA: TGTGCCAGCAGTACCGTGGAGCCATTTCCCCTTAGCACAGATACGCAGTATTTT
V gene: TRBV25-1; D gene: .; clone size: .; J gene: TRBJ1-2; CDR3 length: 16; CDR3 protein: CASSDNVPDTNYGYTF; CDR3 DNA: TGTGCCAGCAGTGATAACGTCCCAGATACGAACTATGGCTACACCTTC
V gene: TRBV30; D gene: .; clone size: .; J gene: TRBJ1-1; CDR3 length: 15; CDR3 protein: CAWKADYGGGTEAFF; CDR3 DNA: TGTGCCTGGAAAGCAGATTACGGGGGTGGCACTGAAGCTTTCTTT
V gene: TRBV18; D gene: TRBD2; clone size: .; J gene: TRBJ2-3; CDR3 length: 19; CDR3 protein: CASSPLLGLAGKYTDTQYF; CDR3 DNA: TGTGCCAGCTCACCACTCTTAGGACTAGCGGGGAAATACACAGATACGCAGTATTTT
V gene: TRBV6-5; D gene: .; clone size: .; J gene: TRBJ1-3; CDR3 length: 13; CDR3 protein: CATSTGSGNTIYF; CDR3 DNA: TGTGCCACCTCGACAGGCTCTGGAAACACCATATATTTT
V gene: TRBV10-3; D gene: .; clone size: .; J gene: TRBJ1-2; CDR3 length: 13; CDR3 protein: CAIAPGANYGYTF; CDR3 DNA: TGTGCCATCGCACCGGGAGCTAACTATGGCTACACCTTC
V gene: TRBV28; D gene: TRBD1; clone size: .; J gene: TRBJ1-2; CDR3 length: 16; CDR3 protein: CASSSEQGATAYGYTF; CDR3 DNA: TGTGCCAGCAGTTCCGAACAGGGGGCGACGGCCTATGGCTACACCTTC
V gene: TRBV18; D gene: TRBD1; clone size: .; J gene: TRBJ1-2; CDR3 length: 17; CDR3 protein: CASSPSSVKQGKCGYTF; CDR3 DNA: TGTGCCAGCTCACCATCAAGCGTTAAACAGGGGAAATGTGGCTACACCTTC
V gene: TRBV5-1; D gene: TRBD1; clone size: .; J gene: TRBJ1-1; CDR3 length: 15; CDR3 protein: CASSSKDRGAGEAFF; CDR3 DNA: TGCGCCAGCAGCTCCAAGGACAGGGGCGCAGGTGAAGCTTTCTTT
V gene: TRBV5-6; D gene: .; clone size: .; J gene: TRBJ1-4; CDR3 length: 14; CDR3 protein: CASSLGPANEKLFF; CDR3 DNA: TGTGCCAGCAGCTTGGGGCCAGCTAATGAAAAACTGTTTTTT
V gene: TRBV6-5; D gene: .; clone size: .; J gene: TRBJ1-3; CDR3 length: 14; CDR3 protein: CASSYSTSGNTIYF; CDR3 DNA: TGTGCCAGCAGTTACTCGACTTCTGGAAACACCATATATTTT
V gene: TRBV10-3; D gene: .; clone size: few; J gene: TRBJ2-2; CDR3 length: 12; CDR3 protein: CAISGNTGELFF; CDR3 DNA: TGTGCCATCTCGGGGAACACCGGGGAGCTGTTTTTT
V gene: TRBV21-1; D gene: .; clone size: .; J gene: TRBJ2-7; CDR3 length: 16; CDR3 protein: CASSKKGWTGVYEQYF; CDR3 DNA: TGTGCCAGCAGCAAAAAGGGGTGGACAGGGGTTTACGAGCAGTACTTC
V gene: TRBV6-5; D gene: TRBD1; clone size: .; J gene: TRBJ1-1; CDR3 length: 15; CDR3 protein: CASSYQDRGHTEAFF; CDR3 DNA: TGTGCCAGCAGTTACCAGGACAGGGGGCATACTGAAGCTTTCTTT
V gene: TRBV4-1; D gene: .; clone size: .; J gene: TRBJ2-7; CDR3 length: 19; CDR3 protein: CASSQLPMGPGGLLYEQYF; CDR3 DNA: TGCGCCAGCAGCCAACTGCCAATGGGGCCGGGGGGCCTACTCTACGAGCAGTACTTC
V gene: TRBV7-4; D gene: TRBD1; clone size: .; J gene: TRBJ1-1; CDR3 length: 18; CDR3 protein: CASSLLYDRARVHTEAFF; CDR3 DNA: TGTGCCAGCAGCTTATTATATGACAGGGCGAGGGTTCACACTGAAGCTTTCTTT
V gene: TRBV11-1; D gene: TRBD1; clone size: .; J gene: TRBJ2-7; CDR3 length: 16; CDR3 protein: CASSQRRGLSSAEQYF; CDR3 DNA: TGTGCCAGCAGCCAACGTAGGGGGCTCTCTTCCGCCGAGCAGTACTTC
V gene: TRBV29-1; D gene: .; clone size: .; J gene: TRBJ2-3; CDR3 length: 12; CDR3 protein: CSVVGVGDKGYF; CDR3 DNA: TGCAGCGTTGTCGGCGTAGGGGACAAGGGGTATTTT
V gene: TRBV18; D gene: .; clone size: .; J gene: TRBJ1-1; CDR3 length: 18; CDR3 protein: CASSPTLWSVRTNTEAFF; CDR3 DNA: TGTGCCAGCTCACCTACTCTTTGGTCGGTAAGGACAAACACTGAAGCTTTCTTT
V gene: TRBV11-2; D gene: .; clone size: .; J gene: TRBJ1-2; CDR3 length: 17; CDR3 protein: CASSLDQIGGVNVGYTF; CDR3 DNA: TGTGCCAGCAGCTTAGATCAAATAGGGGGTGTTAATGTTGGCTACACCTTC
V gene: TRBV6-5; D gene: .; clone size: .; J gene: TRBJ1-2; CDR3 length: 12; CDR3 protein: CASIGWGGGYTF; CDR3 DNA: TGTGCCAGCATAGGTTGGGGCGGAGGCTACACCTTC
V gene: TRBV27; D gene: TRBD2; clone size: once; J gene: TRBJ2-7; CDR3 length: 14; CDR3 protein: CASSSGTSGYEQYF; CDR3 DNA: TGTGCCAGCAGTTCAGGGACTAGCGGATACGAGCAGTACTTC
V gene: TRBV5-8; D gene: TRBD1; clone size: .; J gene: TRBJ2-1; CDR3 length: 18; CDR3 protein: CASSLDRGWSISYNEQFF; CDR3 DNA: TGTGCCAGCAGCCTGGACAGGGGATGGTCCATCTCCTACAATGAGCAGTTCTTC
V gene: TRBV5-6; D gene: .; clone size: .; J gene: TRBJ1-1; CDR3 length: 14; CDR3 protein: CASRAGRLGTEAFF; CDR3 DNA: TGTGCCAGCCGCGCAGGGCGCTTGGGCACTGAAGCTTTCTTT
V gene: TRBV30; D gene: .; clone size: once; J gene: TRBJ1-6; CDR3 length: 14; CDR3 protein: CAWMWSSYNSPLHF; CDR3 DNA: TGTGCCTGGATGTGGAGCTCCTATAATTCACCCCTCCACTTT
V gene: TRBV4-1; D gene: TRBD1; clone size: .; J gene: TRBJ1-4; CDR3 length: 17; CDR3 protein: CASSQPGQVTLDEKLFF; CDR3 DNA: TGCGCCAGCAGCCAACCGGGACAGGTGACTTTGGATGAAAAACTGTTTTTT
V gene: TRBV6-4; D gene: TRBD2; clone size: .; J gene: TRBJ2-3; CDR3 length: 15; CDR3 protein: CASRSIAGRVDTQYF; CDR3 DNA: TGTGCCAGCAGATCGATAGCGGGTCGGGTAGATACGCAGTATTTT
V gene: TRBV28; D gene: TRBD1; clone size: .; J gene: TRBJ1-3; CDR3 length: 13; CDR3 protein: CASSRPDRTTIYF; CDR3 DNA: TGTGCCAGCTCAAGACCGGACAGGACCACCATATATTTT
V gene: TRBV25-1; D gene: TRBD1; clone size: .; J gene: TRBJ1-4; CDR3 length: 16; CDR3 protein: CASSEGQPTTNEKLFF; CDR3 DNA: TGTGCCAGCAGTGAGGGACAGCCAACCACTAATGAAAAACTGTTTTTT
V gene: TRBV6-5; D gene: .; clone size: .; J gene: TRBJ2-1; CDR3 length: 15; CDR3 protein: CASSRTVPDKNEQFF; CDR3 DNA: TGTGCCAGCAGCCGGACGGTCCCGGACAAGAATGAGCAGTTCTTC
V gene: TRBV7-8; D gene: .; clone size: .; J gene: TRBJ1-1; CDR3 length: 13; CDR3 protein: CASSPGQDTEAFF; CDR3 DNA: TGTGCCAGCAGCCCAGGGCAGGACACTGAAGCTTTCTTT